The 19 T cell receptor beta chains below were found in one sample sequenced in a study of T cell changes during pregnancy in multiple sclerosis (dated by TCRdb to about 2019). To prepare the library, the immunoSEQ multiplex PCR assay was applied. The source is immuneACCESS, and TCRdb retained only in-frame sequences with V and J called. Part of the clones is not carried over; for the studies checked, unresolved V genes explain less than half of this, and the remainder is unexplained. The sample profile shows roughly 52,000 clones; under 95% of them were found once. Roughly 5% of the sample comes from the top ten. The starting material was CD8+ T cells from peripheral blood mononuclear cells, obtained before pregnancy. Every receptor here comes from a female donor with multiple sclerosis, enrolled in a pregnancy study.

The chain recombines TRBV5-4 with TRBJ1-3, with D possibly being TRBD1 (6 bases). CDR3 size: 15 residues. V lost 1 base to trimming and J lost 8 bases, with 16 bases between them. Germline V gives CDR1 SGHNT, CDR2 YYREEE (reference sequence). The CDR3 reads CASSLRGGQLDTIYF. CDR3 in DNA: TGTGCCAGCAGCTTGAGGGGTGGACAGTTGGACACCATATATTTT.

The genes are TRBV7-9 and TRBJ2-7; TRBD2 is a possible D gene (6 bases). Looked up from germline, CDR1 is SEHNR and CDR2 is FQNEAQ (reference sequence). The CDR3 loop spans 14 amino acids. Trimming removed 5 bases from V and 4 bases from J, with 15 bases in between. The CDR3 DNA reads TGTGCCAGCAGCCCTCCGACTAGTTTATACGAGCAGTACTTC. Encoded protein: CASSPPTSLYEQYF.

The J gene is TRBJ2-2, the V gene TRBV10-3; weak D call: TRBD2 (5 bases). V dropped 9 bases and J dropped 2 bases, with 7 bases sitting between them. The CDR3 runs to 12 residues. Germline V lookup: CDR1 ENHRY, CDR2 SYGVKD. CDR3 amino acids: CAIRDNTGELFF. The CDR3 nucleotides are TGTGCCATTCGGGATAACACCGGGGAGCTGTTTTTT.

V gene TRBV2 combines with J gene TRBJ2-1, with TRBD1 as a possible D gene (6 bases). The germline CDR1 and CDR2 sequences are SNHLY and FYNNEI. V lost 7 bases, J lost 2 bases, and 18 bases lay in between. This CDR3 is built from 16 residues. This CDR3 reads CASTGERTETYNEQFF. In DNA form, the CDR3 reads TGTGCCAGCACCGGGGAGCGGACAGAAACCTACAATGAGCAGTTCTTC.

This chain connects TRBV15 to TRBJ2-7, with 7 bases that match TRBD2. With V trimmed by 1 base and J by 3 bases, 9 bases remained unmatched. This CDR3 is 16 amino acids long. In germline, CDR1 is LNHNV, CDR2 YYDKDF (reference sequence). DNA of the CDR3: TGTGCCACCAGCAGAGTTTGGGGGTCTAGCGGCTACGAGCAGTACTTC. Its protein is CATSRVWGSSGYEQYF.

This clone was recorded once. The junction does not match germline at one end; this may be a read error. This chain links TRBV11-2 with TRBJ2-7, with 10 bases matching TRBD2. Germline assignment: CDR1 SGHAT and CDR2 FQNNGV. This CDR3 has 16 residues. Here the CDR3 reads CASSLEAGGPNYEQYF. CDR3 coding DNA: TGTGCCAGCAGCCTAGAAGCGGGAGGGCCGAACTACGAGCAGTACTTC.

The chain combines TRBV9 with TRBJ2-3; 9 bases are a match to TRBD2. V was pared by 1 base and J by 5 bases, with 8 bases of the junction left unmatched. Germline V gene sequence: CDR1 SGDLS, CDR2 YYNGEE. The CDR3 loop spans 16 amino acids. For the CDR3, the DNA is TGTGCCAGCAGCGTACGGCTAGCGGGATCGGTAGATACGCAGTATTTT. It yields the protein CASSVRLAGSVDTQYF.

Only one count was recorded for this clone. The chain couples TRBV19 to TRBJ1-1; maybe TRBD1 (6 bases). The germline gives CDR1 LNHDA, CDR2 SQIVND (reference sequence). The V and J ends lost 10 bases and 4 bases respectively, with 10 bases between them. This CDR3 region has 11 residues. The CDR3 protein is CATGVGTEAFF. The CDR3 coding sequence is TGTGCCACAGGGGTTGGCACTGAAGCTTTCTTT.

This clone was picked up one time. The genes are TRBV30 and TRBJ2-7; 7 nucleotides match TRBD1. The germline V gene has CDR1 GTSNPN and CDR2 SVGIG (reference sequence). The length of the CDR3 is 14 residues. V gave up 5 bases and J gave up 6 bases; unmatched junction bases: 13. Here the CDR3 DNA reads TGTGCCTGGGATCCCGGGCAGGGGGTAGGCGAGCAGTACTTC. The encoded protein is CAWDPGQGVGEQYF.

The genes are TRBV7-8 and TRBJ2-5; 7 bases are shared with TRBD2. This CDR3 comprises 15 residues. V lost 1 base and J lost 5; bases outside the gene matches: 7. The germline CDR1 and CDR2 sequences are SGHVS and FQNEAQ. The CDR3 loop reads CASSLGGGIEETQYF. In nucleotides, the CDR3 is TGTGCCAGCAGCTTAGGGGGGGGGATAGAGGAGACCCAGTACTTC.

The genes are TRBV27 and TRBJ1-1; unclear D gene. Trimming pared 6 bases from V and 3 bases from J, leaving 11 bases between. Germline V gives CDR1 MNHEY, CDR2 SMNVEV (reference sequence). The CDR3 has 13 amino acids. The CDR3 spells CASSYTADTEAFF. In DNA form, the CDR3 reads TGTGCCAGCAGCTATACAGCGGACACTGAAGCTTTCTTT.

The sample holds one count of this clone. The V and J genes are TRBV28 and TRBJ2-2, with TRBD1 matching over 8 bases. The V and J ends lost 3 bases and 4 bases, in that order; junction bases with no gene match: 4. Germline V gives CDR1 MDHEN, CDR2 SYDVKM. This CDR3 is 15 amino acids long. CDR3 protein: CASSFRGRTTGELFF. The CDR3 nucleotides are TGTGCCAGCAGTTTCAGGGGGCGGACCACCGGGGAGCTGTTTTTT.

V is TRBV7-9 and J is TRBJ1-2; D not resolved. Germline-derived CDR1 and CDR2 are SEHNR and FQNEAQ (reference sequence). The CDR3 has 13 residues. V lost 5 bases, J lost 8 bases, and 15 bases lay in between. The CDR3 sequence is CASSPSEGRGYTF. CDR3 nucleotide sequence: TGTGCCAGCAGCCCTTCGGAAGGGAGAGGCTACACCTTC.

The CDR3 nucleotides read TGTGCCACCAGCAGAGAAAGCCGCACAGATACGCAGTATTTT. Translating gives CATSRESRTDTQYF. The V call is TRBV15, the J call TRBJ2-3; unclear D gene. The CDR3 totals 14 residues. Trimming stripped 0 bases from V and 1 base from J, with 5 bases between. The germline CDR1 and CDR2 sequences are LNHNV and YYDKDF (reference sequence).

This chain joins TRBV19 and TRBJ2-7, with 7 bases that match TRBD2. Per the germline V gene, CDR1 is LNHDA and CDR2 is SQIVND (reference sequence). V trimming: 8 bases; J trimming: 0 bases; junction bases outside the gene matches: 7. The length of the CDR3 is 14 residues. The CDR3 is CASASGTSSYEQYF. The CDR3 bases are TGTGCCAGTGCTAGCGGCACCAGCTCCTACGAGCAGTACTTC.

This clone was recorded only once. The CDR3 bases are TGTGCCAGTAGTATACTTGCGGGAAACCTTGAGCAGTTCTTC. It encodes CASSILAGNLEQFF. The rearrangement joins TRBV19 to TRBJ2-1; the D gene is possibly TRBD2 (6 bases). Germline-derived CDR1 and CDR2 are LNHDA and SQIVND (reference sequence). Deletions cut 2 bases from V and 9 bases from J, with 14 bases between. The CDR3 covers 14 residues.

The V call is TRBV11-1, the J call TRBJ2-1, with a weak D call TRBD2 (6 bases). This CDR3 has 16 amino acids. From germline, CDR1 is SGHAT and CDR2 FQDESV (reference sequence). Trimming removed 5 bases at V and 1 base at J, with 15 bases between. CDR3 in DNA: TGTGCCAGCAGCCCCCGGGCGGGAAGGTCCTACAATGAGCAGTTCTTC. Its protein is CASSPRAGRSYNEQFF.

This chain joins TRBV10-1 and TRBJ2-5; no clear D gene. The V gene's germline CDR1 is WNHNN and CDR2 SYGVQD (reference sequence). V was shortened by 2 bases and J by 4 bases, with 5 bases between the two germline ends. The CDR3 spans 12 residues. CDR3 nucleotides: TGCGCCAGCAGTGAGACGGGAGAGACCCAGTACTTC. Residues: CASSETGETQYF.

The CDR3 spells CASSTTTGGTEAFF. For the CDR3, the DNA is TGTGCCAGCAGCACCACGACAGGGGGCACTGAAGCTTTCTTT. This chain uses TRBV6-5 with TRBJ1-1; 9 bases line up with TRBD1. The CDR3 runs 14 residues. The trim removed 6 bases at V and 4 bases at J, leaving 6 bases unmatched. Germline V CDR1 and CDR2: MNHEY, SVGAGI.